These T cell receptor beta chains were read from a single sample in a study of response to subunit inactivated influenza vaccine. TCRdb ran MiXCR on the RT-PCR reads and lists one entry per CDR3 protein. The sample holds about 190,000 distinct CDR3 sequences, roughly 14% seen once. This sample comprised CD8+ T cells sorted from PBMCs, obtained about 5 days after vaccination. The receptors derive from a man aged 45-60 years who received an inactivated influenza vaccine. Both conserved end residues are trimmed from each CDR3.

J gene: TRBJ1-6; V gene: TRBV7-9; CDR3 protein: ASSLDSTVSYNSPLH
J gene: TRBJ1-1; V gene: TRBV4-3; CDR3 protein: ASSQEVTGVHEAF
J gene: TRBJ2-5; V gene: TRBV4-1; CDR3 protein: ASSQDWDRQETQY
J gene: TRBJ2-2; V gene: TRBV20-1; CDR3 protein: SATFDRGVGELF
J gene: TRBJ2-7; V gene: TRBV5-1; CDR3 protein: ASSLISGSPYEQY
J gene: TRBJ2-7; V gene: TRBV12-3/TRBV12-4; CDR3 protein: ASSLTLSGRALVQY
J gene: TRBJ2-4; V gene: TRBV27; CDR3 protein: ASRGDSPNGKNIQY
J gene: TRBJ2-3; V gene: TRBV7-9; CDR3 protein: ASSLAGLSGTDTQY
J gene: TRBJ2-4; V gene: TRBV7-9; CDR3 protein: ASSLGQTGGYIQY
J gene: TRBJ2-3; V gene: TRBV7-9; CDR3 protein: ASSPPLVGSGTDTQY
J gene: TRBJ2-3; V gene: TRBV28; CDR3 protein: ASQTGGGTQY
J gene: TRBJ2-2; V gene: TRBV6-2/TRBV6-3; CDR3 protein: ASSYGRLSSGELF
J gene: TRBJ1-6; V gene: TRBV3-1; CDR3 protein: ASSPTFGGIGSPLH